This T cell receptor (beta chain) was sequenced in a study of T cells in Graves' hyperthyroidism and ophthalmopathy. Regions amplified from RNA transcripts were the TCR beta CDR3 regions. An initial round of RT-PCR targeting the TCR CDR3 relied on the HTBI primer set. TCRdb ran MiXCR on the multiplex PCR reads and lists one entry per CDR3 protein. The sample gives roughly 100,000 distinct CDR3 sequences, 47% of which show up once; roughly 24% is in the top ten. The V gene's germline CDR1 is SNHLY and CDR2 FYNNEI. Trimming removed 5 bases at V and 4 bases at J, with 16 bases between. The CDR3 is made up of 15 amino acids. This clonotype was observed at least ten times.

This sequence originates from a man in his forties or fifties with Graves' hyperthyroidism. What was sequenced was blood. The chain links TRBV2 to TRBJ2-3; TRBD1 might be the D (6 bases). This chain's CDR3 is CASSTGLLIPDTQYF. The CDR3, as DNA: TGTGCCAGCAGTACAGGGTTGCTCATTCCAGATACGCAGTATTTT.